One and the same sample provided the 28 T cell receptor beta chains below, sequenced in a study of T-cell memory formation after mild COVID-19 (dated by TCRdb to about 2021). The library was prepared using 5' RACE. TCRdb shows the sequencer as Illumina NovaSeq 6000. TCRdb reanalyzed the raw reads on its own, using fastp at Q25 for trimming and MiXCR for clone calling, and kept in-frame beta chains. Identical CDR3 protein sequences are pooled into one entry, listed with their most common genes and DNA. The sample has 350,000 to 500,000 distinct CDR3 sequences on record, roughly a quarter of them singletons. The top ten clonotypes cover roughly 13% of the sample. The sequenced sample consisted of PBMCs or a T cell subset sorted from them (not recorded which). These receptors all come from an adult woman who had mild COVID-19 (a few samples of this study predate the infection). The sample titles of this study are shuffled in the database, so cell type and time point are left out; the donor was told from shared clones.

The chain employs TRBV28 and TRBJ1-5, with 7 bases aligning to TRBD1. V lost 1 base to trimming and J lost 7 bases; unmatched junction nucleotides: 4. The CDR3 has 14 residues. Germline V gene sequence: CDR1 MDHEN, CDR2 SYDVKM. The CDR3 sequence: CASSLLTGRQPQHF. CDR3 DNA: TGTGCCAGCAGTTTATTGACAGGGAGGCAGCCCCAGCATTTT.

The chain combines TRBV6-6 with TRBJ2-7; D is uncertain. V lost 0 bases to trimming and J lost 7 bases, with 10 bases between them. Germline V gene sequence: CDR1 MNHNY, CDR2 SVGAGI (reference sequence). The CDR3 loop spans 13 amino acids. The CDR3: CASSYSEAGEQYF. The CDR3 region has the DNA TGTGCCAGCAGTTACTCAGAGGCCGGGGAGCAGTACTTC.

This clonotype was seen repeatedly, ten times or more. This chain connects TRBV12-3 or TRBV12-4 to TRBJ1-2; D ambiguous. With 2 bases removed from V and 4 bases from J, the gap between germline ends came to 8 bases. This CDR3 has 13 residues. In nucleotides, the CDR3 is TGTGCCAGCAGTTTATTTGAAACCTATGGCTACACCTTC. Translation gives CASSLFETYGYTF.

This chain connects TRBV11-1 to TRBJ1-2; D is unresolved. V dropped 4 bases and J dropped 4 bases, with 19 bases sitting between them. There are 16 residues in the CDR3. Germline V CDR1 and CDR2: SGHAT, FQDESV (reference sequence). The CDR3 sequence is CASSYLTVPNFYGYTF. The DNA of the CDR3 is TGTGCCAGCAGCTACTTAACCGTCCCGAATTTCTATGGCTACACCTTC. The full variable domain, its missing parts supplied by reference TRBV11-1 and TRBJ1-2, is EAEVAQSPRYKITEKSQAVAFWCDPISGHATLYWYRQILGQGPELLVQFQDESVVDDSQLPKDRFSAERLKGVDSTLKIQPAELGDSAMYLCASSYLTVPNFYGYTFGSGTRLTVV.

The J gene is TRBJ2-4, the V gene TRBV12-3 or TRBV12-4; TRBD2 agrees at 7 bases. The length of the CDR3 is 17 residues. The junction had 15 bases not matched to a gene; V was cut back by 10 bases and J by 0 bases. CDR3 DNA sequence: TGTGCCACCACGCCCGCTAGCGGTCTTCTAGCCAAAAACATTCAGTACTTC. Protein product: CATTPASGLLAKNIQYF.

This clonotype has more than one count but fewer than ten. The V call is TRBV7-9, the J call TRBJ1-1; TRBD1 agrees at 12 bases. CDR3 length: 17 residues. V was clipped by 2 bases and J by 6 bases; unmatched bases: 10. Germline V gene lookup returns CDR1 SEHNR and CDR2 FQNEAQ (reference sequence). CDR3 sequence reads: CASSLLSLGTGGSEAFF. For the CDR3, the DNA is TGTGCCAGCAGCTTATTGTCTTTAGGGACAGGGGGCTCTGAAGCTTTCTTT.

This clonotype has more than one count but fewer than ten. CDR3 sequence (DNA): TGTGCCAGCAGCCTCCCCGAGGGTTTGTACGAGCAGTACTTC. Its protein product is CASSLPEGLYEQYF. The rearrangement uses TRBV7-9 and TRBJ2-7, with D possibly matching TRBD2 (5 bases). CDR1 and CDR2 (germline): SEHNR, FQNEAQ (reference sequence). V gave up 5 bases and J gave up 4 bases, with 15 bases separating them. CDR3 size: 14 residues.

The chain uses TRBV19 and TRBJ1-5; D remains unclear. The CDR3 length is 13 residues. Germline CDR1 is LNHDA and CDR2 is SQIVND (reference sequence). V gave up 1 base and J gave up 2 bases, with 3 bases separating them. CDR3 in amino acids: CASSIGGNQPQHF. The CDR3 DNA follows: TGTGCCAGTAGTATAGGAGGCAATCAGCCCCAGCATTTT.

This clonotype was observed a handful of times. This sequence joins TRBV14 and TRBJ1-5, with D maybe TRBD1 (6 bases). The germline gives CDR1 SGHDN, CDR2 FVKESK. CDR3 length: 14 residues. The V and J ends lost 1 base and 3 bases respectively, with 7 bases between them. This CDR3 reads CASSQGQDNQPQHF. The DNA for the CDR3 is TGTGCCAGCAGCCAAGGACAGGACAATCAGCCCCAGCATTTT.

The rearrangement joins TRBV20-1 to TRBJ2-7, with D maybe TRBD2 (6 bases). CDR3 length equals 15 residues. Germline V CDR1 and CDR2: DFQATT, SNEGSKA (reference sequence). The V end was cut by 4 bases, the J end by 0 bases, with 16 bases between. The CDR3 protein is CSAIPASESSYEQYF. For the CDR3, the DNA is TGCAGTGCTATCCCGGCTAGCGAAAGCTCCTACGAGCAGTACTTC.

V is TRBV3-1 and J is TRBJ2-7; D may be TRBD1 (6 bases). Germline V CDR1 and CDR2: LGHDT, YNNKEL (reference sequence). The CDR3 has 14 residues. Between the trimmed V and J ends, which lost 4 bases and 6 bases, there was a span of 16 bases. The CDR3 bases are TGTGCCAGCAGCCTACAACAGGGCCGCGGCGAGCAGTACTTC. Its translation is CASSLQQGRGEQYF.

The rearrangement joins TRBV20-1 to TRBJ1-2; D is possibly TRBD1 (6 bases). Germline V gene lookup returns CDR1 DFQATT and CDR2 SNEGSKA (reference sequence). The germline V and J ends were trimmed by 0 bases and 2 bases, with 10 bases remaining between them. The CDR3 extends over 14 amino acids. The CDR3 DNA reads TGCAGTGCTAGAGATAATAGGGGGAACTATGGCTACACCTTC. This sequence encodes CSARDNRGNYGYTF.

This clonotype appeared many times. The V and J genes are TRBV4-3 and TRBJ2-1; 13 nucleotides line up with TRBD2. There are 17 residues in the CDR3. The V and J ends lost 1 base and 3 bases, in that order; junction bases with no gene match: 3. Germline lookup yields CDR1 LGHNA and CDR2 YSLEER. The CDR3 reads CASSQGTSGSRYNEQFF. The CDR3 DNA follows: TGCGCCAGCAGCCAAGGGACTAGCGGGAGCCGCTACAATGAGCAGTTCTTC.

V gene TRBV7-3 combines with J gene TRBJ1-1; D might be TRBD1 (5 bases). Looked up from germline, CDR1 is SGHTA and CDR2 is FQGTGA. Trimming cost V 0 bases and J 8 bases, with 10 bases left between them. This CDR3 contains 13 residues. This CDR3 reads CASSLTWGGEAFF. The CDR3 DNA follows: TGTGCCAGCAGCTTAACTTGGGGGGGAGAAGCTTTCTTT.

This clonotype occurred a few times. The CDR3, as DNA: TGCGCCAGCAGCTTTTCGGGCGGGAGGGCCCTCGACGAGCAGTACTTC. It specifies CASSFSGGRALDEQYF. The genes are TRBV5-1 and TRBJ2-7, with 9 bases fitting TRBD2. The germline CDR1 and CDR2 sequences are SGHRS and YFSETQ. J was trimmed by 5 bases and V by 2 bases; bases with no gene match: 11. The CDR3 loop spans 16 amino acids.

This clonotype was seen a few times. The gene calls are TRBV29-1 and TRBJ2-5, with D tentatively TRBD1 (7 bases). The V and J ends lost 5 bases and 5 bases respectively, with 15 bases between them. This CDR3 spans 13 amino acids. Germline values: CDR1 SQVTM, CDR2 ANQGSEA. Written as DNA, the CDR3 is TGCAGCGTTACCACAGGGGCGGGGGAGACCCAGTACTTC. It encodes CSVTTGAGETQYF.

The V gene is TRBV7-2, the J gene TRBJ2-1; 11 bases fit TRBD2. The V gene end was trimmed by 4 bases and the J gene end by 6 bases; junction bases not matched to a gene: 14. Germline V gene data show CDR1 as SGHTA and CDR2 as FQGNSA. The CDR3 runs 18 residues. The CDR3 nucleotides are TGTGCCAGCAGCTCACAGGATTATAGCGGGGGGGTGCCCAATGAGCAGTTCTTC. It codes for CASSSQDYSGGVPNEQFF.

In its sample, this clonotype was seen many times. This chain links TRBV12-3 or TRBV12-4 with TRBJ1-2; D may be TRBD1 (5 bases). V was cut by 5 bases and J by 7 bases, with 11 bases left in between. CDR3 size: 12 residues. The CDR3 protein is CASSLGTGGYTF. CDR3 bases: TGTGCCAGCAGTCTAGGGACTGGTGGCTACACCTTC.

This clonotype was counted once. The J gene is TRBJ2-7, the V gene TRBV15; D may be TRBD1 or TRBD2 (5 bases each). Germline V gene sequence: CDR1 LNHNV, CDR2 YYDKDF (reference sequence). This CDR3 spans 16 amino acids. Trimming took 5 bases from V and 2 from J, leaving 19 bases between them. CDR3: CATSRPSLGVPYEQYF. In nucleotides, the CDR3 is TGTGCCACCAGCCGACCCTCCCTGGGGGTCCCCTACGAGCAGTACTTC.

In this sample, this clonotype turned up a few times. The gene calls are TRBV7-3 and TRBJ2-5; 7 bases agree with TRBD1. Germline lookup yields CDR1 SGHTA and CDR2 FQGTGA. CDR3 length: 16 amino acids. V dropped 5 bases and J dropped 2; count of bases not matched to a gene: 11. As DNA, the CDR3 is TGTGCCAGCAGCCCTTCTAAGACAGGGATGCAAGAGACCCAGTACTTC. It codes for CASSPSKTGMQETQYF.

This chain joins TRBV15 and TRBJ2-1; tentatively, D is TRBD1 (5 bases). The ends were cut back, 5 bases at V and 0 bases at J, with 11 bases in the middle. CDR3 length: 15 amino acids. In germline, CDR1 is LNHNV, CDR2 YYDKDF (reference sequence). CDR3 sequence reads: CATSARQSSYNEQFF. In DNA, the CDR3 is TGTGCCACCAGCGCTCGACAGAGCTCCTACAATGAGCAGTTCTTC.

In its sample, this clonotype was seen a few times. The chain employs TRBV7-2 and TRBJ2-1; 9 nucleotides line up with TRBD2. Trimming cost V 2 bases and J 4 bases; bases outside gene matches: 12. The CDR3 length is 18 residues. Germline V lookup: CDR1 SGHTA, CDR2 FQGNSA. The CDR3 DNA reads TGTGCCAGCAGCTTACTGGCGGGAGGGCCAGGGGAATACAATGAGCAGTTCTTC. As protein: CASSLLAGGPGEYNEQFF.

The chain's CDR3 is CASISGTQETQYF. In DNA form, the CDR3 reads TGTGCCAGCATTTCCGGGACCCAAGAGACCCAGTACTTC. V usage is TRBV7-6 and J usage is TRBJ2-5; D is possibly TRBD1 or TRBD2 (5 bases each). Trimming left V 7 bases short and J 1 base short, with 10 bases between. This CDR3 region has 13 residues. Germline CDR1 reads SGHVS; CDR2 reads FNYEAQ.

This chain links TRBV18 with TRBJ1-2, with a tentative D call TRBD1 (5 bases). The V end lost 4 bases, the J end lost 4 bases, and 13 bases lay between the germline ends. Germline CDR1 KGHSH, CDR2 LQKENI. The length of the CDR3 is 14 residues. The DNA of the CDR3 is TGTGCCAGCTCACAACCAGGGCCCCCCTATGGCTACACCTTC. Residues: CASSQPGPPYGYTF.

V usage is TRBV5-1 and J usage is TRBJ1-1; the D gene is possibly TRBD1 (5 bases). From germline, CDR1 is SGHRS and CDR2 YFSETQ. Trimming left V 4 bases short and J 1 base short, with 11 bases between. The CDR3 has 14 residues. The CDR3, as DNA: TGCGCCAGCAGCCCGGGACTCCAGAACACTGAAGCTTTCTTT. This sequence encodes CASSPGLQNTEAFF.

This chain joins TRBV6-1 and TRBJ1-5; no firm D call. Trimming removed 7 bases from V and 3 bases from J, with 13 bases in between. The V gene's germline CDR1 is MNHNS and CDR2 SASEGT. This CDR3 is built from 14 residues. The CDR3 DNA is TGTGCCAGCATCTCTTGGCCAGACAATCAGCCCCAGCATTTT. Amino acids: CASISWPDNQPQHF.

In this sample, this clonotype turned up many times. The chain employs TRBV12-3 or TRBV12-4 and TRBJ2-7; D might be TRBD1 (6 bases). The V and J ends lost 6 bases and 4 bases respectively, with 16 bases between them. This CDR3 has 14 amino acids. CDR3 bases: TGTGCCAGCAGCGAGGACAGCAATCTATACGAGCAGTACTTC. Its protein product is CASSEDSNLYEQYF.

The rearrangement joins TRBV25-1 to TRBJ1-1; D is perhaps TRBD1 (5 bases). The CDR3 has 14 residues. In germline, CDR1 is MGHDK, CDR2 SYGVNS. V was clipped by 6 bases and J by 6 bases, with 17 bases between them. Here the CDR3 reads CASSDGTLNAEAFF. The CDR3 DNA reads as TGTGCCAGCAGCGACGGGACCTTAAACGCTGAAGCTTTCTTT.